The following is a T cell receptor beta chain sequence with its context. CDR1 is SGHRS, CDR2 YFSETQ, per germline. The V and J ends lost 1 base and 7 bases, in that order; junction bases with no gene match: 4. The CDR3 sequence is 13 residues long. The data are from a study of blood T cell repertoires in COVID-19. As handled by the study authors: The authors estimated nucleated cell counts from reference gene primer amplification. Measured with immunoSEQ multiplex PCR; TCRdb has only the in-frame clones, and not every one. V and J calls and clone size are given by that table; D and trimming were obtained from the DNA. This sample yields approximately 250,000 clones, of which less than 95% are seen a single time; 2.5% to 3% belongs to the top ten. Participants' own reports of clinical history determined their cohort assignment. It was within 2 weeks before study entry that exposed participants met a COVID-19 case.

This receptor was taken from a man between 40 and 49 years old who had been exposed to COVID-19. The sequenced sample was PBMCs or T cells enriched from blood (not recorded which). V gene TRBV5-1 combines with J gene TRBJ1-1; TRBD1 matches 7 bases. CDR3 sequence (DNA): TGCGCCAGCAGCTTGACAGGGGCCGGTGAAGCTTTCTTT. Residues: CASSLTGAGEAFF. Filled out from reference TRBV5-1 and TRBJ1-1, the complete variable domain reads KAGVTQTPRYLIKTRGQQVTLSCSPISGHRSVSWYQQTPGQGLQFLFEYFSETQRNKGNFPGRFSGRQFSNSRSEMNVSTLELGDSALYLCASSLTGAGEAFFGQGTRLTVV.